This entry features one T cell receptor (beta chain) sequence. This clone was found once. Its antigen has not been determined. The record has no base qualities; no much larger clone is one base away. The data derive from a study of T cell responses to AZD1222 COVID-19 vaccine (dated by TCRdb to about 2021). In terms of the full investigation: A total of 233 trial participants underwent TCR sequencing, of whom some 200 had received two doses of AZD1222 and some 26 had received two doses of the MenACWY control vaccine. Trial participants were enrolled by age into 18-55, 56-69 and 70-plus year subgroups, with roughly 160, 29 and 62 TCR-sequenced participants respectively.

Results and caveats for the whole study, not just this receptor: Spike-specific TCR breadth and depth rose significantly after two AZD1222 doses compared with day 0 and with MenACWY recipients. In the small 56-69-year group, the increase in depth fell short of significance, most likely because of low power. Because no day 14 peak-response samples were available, the repertoires could be characterized only after the peak T cell response. Vaccine-associated CD4 TCRs spanned the whole spike protein, with dominant responses in regions 160-218 and 743-854. Conclusions about previously exposed vaccinees were limited because only a handful of AZD1222 recipients were SARS-CoV-2 seropositive at baseline. Most participants were white British and females outnumbered males, and the authors suggested that clonal diversity may have been underestimated. Reportedly, almost half of the unique spike-specific TCRs recognized epitopes lying outside the regions that are mutated in the B.1.351 and B.1.1.7 variants.

The time point label, as the study defines it: about 28 days (+/-7) after the second vaccine dose. AZD1222 recipients whose second dose came at about 4 weeks and those whose second dose came at about 12 weeks were combined into one group, since spike-specific TCR depth and breadth did not differ between the two schedules. The vaccinee samples were drawn from two UK trials, COV001 and COV002, one of which was a single-blind randomized controlled phase 2/3 trial testing AZD1222 (ChAdOx1 nCoV-19) in healthy adults. For TCRbeta chain sequencing, PBMC samples from trial participants were taken at day 0 and at day 28 after the second dose. The CDR3 regions of human TCRbeta chains were analyzed by immunosequencing. In the source study's methods: TCRs in the repertoires were matched against a reference library of SARS-CoV-2-specific TCRs that had been generated with the MIRA antigen-specificity platform. Breadth was defined as the fraction of unique TCRs that were SARS-CoV-2-associated. Depth was defined as the fraction of total T cells that were SARS-CoV-2-associated. Each spike-specific TCR was assigned to its reactive spike region and to a CD4 or CD8 class using the MIRA data. Log10-transformed breadth and depth values were compared by one-way ANOVA with Sidak's multiple comparisons tests. In its TCRdb copy, this immuneACCESS table keeps in-frame sequences only and misses some clones. Where compared with another copy, unresolved V genes explain less than half of these, and the others have no known cause. V, J and clone size are taken as reported in that table, and D and trimming were inferred from the DNA itself. The sample table records about 200,000 clones; roughly 92% of these occur just once. Approximately 1% of the sample is held by the ten biggest clonotypes.

After removal of 6 bases from V and 1 base from J, the junction retains 9 bases not matched to a gene. From the cysteine up to the phenylalanine, the CDR3 has a length of 16 residues. The retained sequence is limited to the CDR3, 48 bases, with the frame set at the first base. CDR1 and CDR2, per the germline V gene (reference sequence), are SEHNR and FQNEAQ. The V and J segments used are TRBV7-9 and TRBJ2-5, with 9 junctional bases fitting TRBD1. Sequencing was performed on peripheral blood, taken 28 days after the second AZD1222 dose. The origin of this receptor is an adult who received the AZD1222 COVID-19 vaccine. The CDR3 here reads CASSHTGTGTQETQYF. The sequenced DNA: TGTGCCAGCAGTCATACCGGGACAGGGACCCAAGAGACCCAGTACTTC. Supplemented by the reference TRBV7-9 and TRBJ2-5 proteins around the CDR3, the complete variable domain is DTGVSQNPRHKITKRGQNVTFRCDPISEHNRLYWYRQTLGQGPEFLTYFQNEAQLEKSRLLSDRFSAERPKGSFSTLEIQRTEQGDSAMYLCASSHTGTGTQETQYFGPGTRLLVL.